This TCR beta chain is from a study of Graves' ophthalmopathy and Graves' hyperthyroidism (dated by TCRdb to the late 2010s). At the level of the whole study: Peripheral blood was collected at initial diagnosis, before any treatment. The study used signatures of the TCR beta repertoire to tell Graves' ophthalmopathy apart from Graves' hyperthyroidism and to predict which patients would progress to ophthalmopathy. In total, some 130 blood samples were TCR-sequenced: roughly 45 ophthalmopathy, approximately 80 hyperthyroidism and some 17 hyperthyroidism-to-ophthalmopathy patients. To explore V-J signatures that separate ophthalmopathy from hyperthyroidism, a discovery set of about 98 patients was enrolled, consisting of fewer than 45 with ophthalmopathy and some 59 with stable hyperthyroidism. The independent validation cohort included under 20 hyperthyroidism patients plus 17 patients who later progressed from hyperthyroidism to ophthalmopathy. In over 5 hyperthyroidism patients, the T-cell repertoire of thyroid tissue was compared with the T-cell repertoire of blood. Following sample collection, hyperthyroidism patients were given methimazole at a starting dose of 30 mg daily, and ophthalmopathy patients were given high-dose intravenous methylprednisolone. The 75 to 100 discovery patients were randomly split 7:3 into training and test sets.

General study outcomes and caveats: Sample size was not statistically predetermined, and group allocation was not concealed from the investigators. In cross-validation, the 13-signature model distinguished ophthalmopathy from stable hyperthyroidism with 87.88% sensitivity and about 81% specificity, while in the test set the corresponding values were roughly 80% and 75%. Among expanded thyroid clonotypes with frequency above 0.001, most also showed up in blood, which suggests that blood repertoires may reflect the thyroid immune response. In validation, the model predicted ophthalmopathy progression with about 71% sensitivity and approximately 78% specificity; 12 predicted patients were CT-confirmed with GO in a median of about 6.2 months.

Hyperthyroidism was considered stable if no progression to ophthalmopathy occurred within 18 months of follow-up. Patients with hyperthyroidism were aged 18 to 65 years, had been newly diagnosed, and had a disease duration of less than 2 months. Patients with other autoimmune diseases, uncontrolled infections, pregnancy or lactation were excluded from the study. Diagnosis was based on clinical symptoms, serum thyroxine, TRAb, thyroid ultrasound and orbital computed tomography. PBMCs were isolated from 8 to 10 ml of fresh peripheral blood by Ficoll-Paque density gradient centrifugation. Total RNA was extracted using Trizol reagent, and RNA quality was checked on an Agilent 2100 Bioanalyzer. Reading from cysteine to phenylalanine, the CDR3 counts 13 amino acids. Only CDR3 DNA remains: 39 bases, in frame from the first base. Trimming costs V 10 bases and J 0 bases, and their ends lie 12 bases apart. According to the germline V gene, CDR1 reads MNHNS and CDR2 reads SASEGT.

This clonotype was counted at least ten times. Which antigen it targets is not known. Within one base of it there is no much larger clone, and no base qualities were kept. TCR beta CDR3 regions were amplified from RNA transcripts for repertoire sequencing. HTBI primers and the Qiagen OneStep RT-PCR kit were used in a first-round RT-PCR, which was followed by a second-round multiplex PCR, size selection and purification. Libraries were sequenced paired-end with 100 bp reads on an Illumina HiSeq2000. Regarding the original processing steps: Reads were processed with SOAPnuke, discarding reads with adapters, uncalled bases, mean Phred below 15, or no exact constant-primer or identifier match. COPE v1.2.5 was used to merge the high-quality paired reads. Each unique nucleotide sequence was defined as a clonotype, and clonotypes were aligned to IMGT TRB V, D and J references with MiTCR v1.1. The analysis was limited to V-J combinations with a frequency above 0.0001, which together covered just over 98% of the repertoires. For each V-J combination, a TCR clonal expansion and chaos score was defined as the ratio of F50 clonal expansion to chaos observed in the TCRdist matrix. Welch's t-statistics and random forest were used to reduce features to about a dozen V-J combinations, which were fed into a naive Bayes classifier. The similarity between thyroid and blood repertoires was quantified using the Morisita-Horn index. TCRdb trimmed the raw reads at Q25, called clones with MiXCR and kept productive beta chains. Every distinct CDR3 protein forms one entry, paired with its most common genes and DNA. TCRdb assigned the V and J calls; the authors' analysis was not used. In all, the sample holds hundreds of thousands of distinct CDR3 sequences, and approximately 21% of those were seen once. In total, the top ten clones hold 7.1% of the sample.

The TCR was taken from a woman between 18 and 30 years old with stable Graves' hyperthyroidism. Some clones in this sample may be carry-over from other donors' samples. Donor details come from another sample of the same person, matched by shared clones. In this chain, TRBV6-1 is recombined with TRBJ1-1, and the D gene may be TRBD1, 5 bases matching. The specimen sequenced was peripheral blood. The nucleotides read TGTGCCACCGAAGGGGACCTGAACACTGAAGCTTTCTTT. Its protein is CATEGDLNTEAFF.